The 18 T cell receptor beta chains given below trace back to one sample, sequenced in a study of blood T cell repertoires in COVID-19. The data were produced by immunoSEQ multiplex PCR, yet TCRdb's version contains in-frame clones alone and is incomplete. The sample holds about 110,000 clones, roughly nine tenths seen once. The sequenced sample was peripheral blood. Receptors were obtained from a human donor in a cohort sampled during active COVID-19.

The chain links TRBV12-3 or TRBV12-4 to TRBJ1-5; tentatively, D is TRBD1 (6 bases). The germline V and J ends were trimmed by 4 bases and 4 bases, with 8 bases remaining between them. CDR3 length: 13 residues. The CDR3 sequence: CASSYRDNQPQHF. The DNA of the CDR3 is TGTGCCAGCAGTTACAGGGATAATCAGCCCCAGCATTTT.

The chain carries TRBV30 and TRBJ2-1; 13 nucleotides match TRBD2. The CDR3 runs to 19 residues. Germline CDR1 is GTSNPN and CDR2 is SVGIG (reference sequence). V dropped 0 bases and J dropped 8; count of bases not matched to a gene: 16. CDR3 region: CAWSVLFRFTSGRAHEQFF. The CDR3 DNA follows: TGTGCCTGGAGTGTACTTTTCCGCTTTACTAGCGGGAGGGCCCATGAGCAGTTCTTC.

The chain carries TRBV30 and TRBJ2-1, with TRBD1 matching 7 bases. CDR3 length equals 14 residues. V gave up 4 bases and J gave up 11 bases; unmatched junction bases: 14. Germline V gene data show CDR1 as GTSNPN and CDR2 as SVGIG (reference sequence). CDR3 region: CAWNRDAGGYKQFF. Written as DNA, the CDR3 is TGTGCCTGGAATCGGGACGCAGGGGGATATAAGCAGTTCTTC.

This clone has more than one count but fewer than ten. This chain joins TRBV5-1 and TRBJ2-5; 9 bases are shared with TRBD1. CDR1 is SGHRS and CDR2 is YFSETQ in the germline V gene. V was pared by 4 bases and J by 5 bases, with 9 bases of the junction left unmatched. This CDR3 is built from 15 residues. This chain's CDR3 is CASSRDRGKVETQYF. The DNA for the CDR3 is TGCGCCAGCAGCCGTGACAGGGGGAAGGTGGAGACCCAGTACTTC.

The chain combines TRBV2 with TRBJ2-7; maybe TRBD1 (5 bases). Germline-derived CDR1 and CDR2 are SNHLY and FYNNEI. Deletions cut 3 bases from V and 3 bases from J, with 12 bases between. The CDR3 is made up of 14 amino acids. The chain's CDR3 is CASSDQGSYYEQYF. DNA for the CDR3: TGTGCCAGCAGTGATCAGGGCAGTTACTACGAGCAGTACTTC.

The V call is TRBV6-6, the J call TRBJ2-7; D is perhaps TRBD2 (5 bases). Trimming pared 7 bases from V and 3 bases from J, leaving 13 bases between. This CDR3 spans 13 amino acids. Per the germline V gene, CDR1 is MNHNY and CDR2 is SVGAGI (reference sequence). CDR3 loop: CASILSGGYEQYF. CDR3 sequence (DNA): TGTGCCAGCATTCTAAGCGGAGGCTACGAGCAGTACTTC.

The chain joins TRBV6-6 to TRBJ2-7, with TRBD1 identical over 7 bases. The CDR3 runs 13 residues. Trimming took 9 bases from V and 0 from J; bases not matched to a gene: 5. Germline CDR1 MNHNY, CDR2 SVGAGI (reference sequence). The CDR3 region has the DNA TGTGCCAGTGGCCGGGACAGCTCCTACGAGCAGTACTTC. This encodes CASGRDSSYEQYF.

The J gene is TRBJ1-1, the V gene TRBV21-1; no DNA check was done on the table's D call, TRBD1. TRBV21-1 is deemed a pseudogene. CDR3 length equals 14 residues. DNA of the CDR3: TGTGCCAGCAGCCACCGGACAGGTGGTACTGAAGCTTTCTTT. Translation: CASSHRTGGTEAFF.

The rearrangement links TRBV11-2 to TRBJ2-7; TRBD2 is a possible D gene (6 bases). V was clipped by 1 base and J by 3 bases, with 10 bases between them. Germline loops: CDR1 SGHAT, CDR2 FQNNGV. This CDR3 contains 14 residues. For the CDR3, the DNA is TGTGCCAGCAGCTTAGGGCGGCGGGACTACGAGCAGTACTTC. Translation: CASSLGRRDYEQYF.

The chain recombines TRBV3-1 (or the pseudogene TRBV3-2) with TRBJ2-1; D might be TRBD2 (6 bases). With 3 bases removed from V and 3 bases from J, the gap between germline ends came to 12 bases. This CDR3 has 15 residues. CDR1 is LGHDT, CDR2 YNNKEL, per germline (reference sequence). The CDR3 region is CASSQTGLGYNEQFF. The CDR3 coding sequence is TGTGCCAGCAGCCAGACGGGACTGGGCTACAATGAGCAGTTCTTC.

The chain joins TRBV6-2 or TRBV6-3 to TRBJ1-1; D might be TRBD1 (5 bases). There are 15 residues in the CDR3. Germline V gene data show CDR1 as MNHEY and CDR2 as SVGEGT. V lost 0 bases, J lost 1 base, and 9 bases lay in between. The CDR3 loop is CASSYSPDKNTEAFF. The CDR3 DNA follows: TGTGCCAGCAGTTACTCGCCGGACAAGAACACTGAAGCTTTCTTT.

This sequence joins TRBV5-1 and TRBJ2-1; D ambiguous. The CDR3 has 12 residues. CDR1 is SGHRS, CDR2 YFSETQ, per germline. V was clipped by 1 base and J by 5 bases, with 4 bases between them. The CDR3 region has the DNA TGCGCCAGCAGCTTGACGGACAATGAGCAGTTCTTC. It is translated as CASSLTDNEQFF.

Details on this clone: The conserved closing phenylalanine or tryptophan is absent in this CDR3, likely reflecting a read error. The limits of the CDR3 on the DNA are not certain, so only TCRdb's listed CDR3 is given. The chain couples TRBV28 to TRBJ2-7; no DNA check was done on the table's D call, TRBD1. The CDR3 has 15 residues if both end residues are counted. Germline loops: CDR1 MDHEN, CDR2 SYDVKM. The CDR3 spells CASSPSYDRKKSLTI.

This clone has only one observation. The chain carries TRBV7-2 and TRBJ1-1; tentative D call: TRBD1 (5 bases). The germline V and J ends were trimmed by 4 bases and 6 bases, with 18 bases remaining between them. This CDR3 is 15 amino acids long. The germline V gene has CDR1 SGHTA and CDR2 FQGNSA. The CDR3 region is CASSSHSRRGSEAFF. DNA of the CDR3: TGTGCCAGCAGCTCCCACTCACGGAGGGGCTCTGAAGCTTTCTTT. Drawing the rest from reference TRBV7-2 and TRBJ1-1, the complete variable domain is GAGVSQSPSNKVTEKGKDVELRCDPISGHTALYWYRQSLGQGLEFLIYFQGNSAPDKSGLPSDRFSAERTGGSVSTLTIQRTQQEDSAVYLCASSSHSRRGSEAFFGQGTRLTVV.

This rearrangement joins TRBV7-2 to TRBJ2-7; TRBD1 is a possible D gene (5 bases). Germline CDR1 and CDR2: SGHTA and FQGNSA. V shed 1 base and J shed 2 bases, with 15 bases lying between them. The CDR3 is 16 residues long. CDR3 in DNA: TGTGCCAGCAGCTTAGAGGGGCAGGGCCCAACCTACGAGCAGTACTTC. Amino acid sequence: CASSLEGQGPTYEQYF.

The CDR3 loop is CASSLEPGSQETQYF. CDR3 bases: TGCGCCAGCAGCTTGGAACCCGGGAGCCAAGAGACCCAGTACTTC. The rearrangement links TRBV5-1 to TRBJ2-5, with TRBD2 as a possible D gene (6 bases). The CDR3 is 15 amino acids. Germline CDR1 SGHRS, CDR2 YFSETQ. V lost 0 bases to trimming and J lost 1 base, with 10 bases between them.

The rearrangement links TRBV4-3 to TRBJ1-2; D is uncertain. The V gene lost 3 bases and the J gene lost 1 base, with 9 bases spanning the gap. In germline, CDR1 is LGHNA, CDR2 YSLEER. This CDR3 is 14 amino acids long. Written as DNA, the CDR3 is TGCGCCAGCAGCCAGGAGACGGGTAACTATGGCTACACCTTC. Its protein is CASSQETGNYGYTF.

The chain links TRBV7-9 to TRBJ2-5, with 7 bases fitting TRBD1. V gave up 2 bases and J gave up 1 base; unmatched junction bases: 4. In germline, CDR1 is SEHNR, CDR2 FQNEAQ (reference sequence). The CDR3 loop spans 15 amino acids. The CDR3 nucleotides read TGTGCCAGCAGCTTACCAGGGGGTAGCCAAGAGACCCAGTACTTC. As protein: CASSLPGGSQETQYF.